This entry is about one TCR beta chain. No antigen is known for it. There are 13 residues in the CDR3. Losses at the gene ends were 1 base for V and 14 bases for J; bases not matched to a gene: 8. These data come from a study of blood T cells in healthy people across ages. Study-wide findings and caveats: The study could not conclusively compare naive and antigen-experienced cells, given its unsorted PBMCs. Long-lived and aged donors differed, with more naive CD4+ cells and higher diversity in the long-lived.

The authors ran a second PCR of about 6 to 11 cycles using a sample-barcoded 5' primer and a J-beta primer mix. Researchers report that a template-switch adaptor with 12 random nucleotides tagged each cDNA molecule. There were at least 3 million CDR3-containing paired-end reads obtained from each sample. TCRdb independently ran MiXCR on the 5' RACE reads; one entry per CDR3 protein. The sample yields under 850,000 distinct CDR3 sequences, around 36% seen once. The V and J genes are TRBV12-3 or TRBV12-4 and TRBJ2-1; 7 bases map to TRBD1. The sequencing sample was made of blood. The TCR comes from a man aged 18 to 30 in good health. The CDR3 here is CASSLERGQTKFF. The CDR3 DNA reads TGTGCCAGCAGTTTAGAGAGGGGACAGACTAAGTTCTTC.